The 32 T cell receptor beta chains below come from one sample, sequenced in a study of cytomegalovirus exposure and HLA in healthy donors. This PCR relied on a set of 60 Vbeta primers and 13 Jbeta primers. Sequencing was performed with immunoSEQ multiplex PCR; in TCRdb, only in-frame clones are kept and a portion is missing. The sample records 90,000 to 120,000 clones, 81% being singletons. The sample consisted of PBMCs. The receptors were gathered from a man aged 25 to 45 in good health and CMV-seronegative.

The rearrangement uses TRBV5-1 and TRBJ2-7; 11 bases line up with TRBD1. This CDR3 contains 16 residues. Germline CDR1 and CDR2: SGHRS and YFSETQ. V was clipped by 0 bases and J by 3 bases; unmatched bases: 5. This chain's CDR3 is CASSLVPGTGGYEQYF. The CDR3 DNA reads TGCGCCAGCAGCTTGGTCCCCGGGACAGGGGGCTACGAGCAGTACTTC.

V usage is TRBV29-1 and J usage is TRBJ1-1; the D gene is possibly TRBD1 (5 bases). This CDR3 comprises 14 residues. V was cut by 6 bases and J by 0 bases, with 14 bases left in between. Germline V gives CDR1 SQVTM, CDR2 ANQGSEA. CDR3: CSVPRGGVNTEAFF. For the CDR3, the DNA is TGCAGCGTACCCCGTGGAGGGGTGAACACTGAAGCTTTCTTT.

The V and J genes are TRBV12-5 and TRBJ2-3; D remains unclear. Germline values: CDR1 LGHNT, CDR2 FRNRAP. V was pared by 4 bases and J by 1 base, with 12 bases between. This CDR3 spans 15 amino acids. The chain's CDR3 is CASGSPEVGTDTQYF. The CDR3 DNA reads TGTGCTAGTGGTTCCCCAGAAGTGGGCACAGATACGCAGTATTTT. Supplemented by reference TRBV12-5 and TRBJ2-3, the full variable domain reads DARVTQTPRHKVTEMGQEVTMRCQPILGHNTVFWYRQTMMQGLELLAYFRNRAPLDDSGMPKDRFSAEMPDATLATLKIQPSEPRDSAVYFCASGSPEVGTDTQYFGPGTRLTVL.

The gene calls are TRBV7-6 and TRBJ2-2, with 8 bases identical to TRBD1. The V gene's germline CDR1 is SGHVS and CDR2 FNYEAQ. V shed 3 bases and J 6 bases; nucleotides not matched to a gene: 6. This CDR3 region has 15 residues. CDR3 DNA sequence: TGTGCCAGCAGCTTTCGACAGGGGATGGCCGGGGAGCTGTTTTTT. It translates to CASSFRQGMAGELFF.

This clone appeared a few times. CDR3 in DNA: TGTGCCAGCAGCGCCCGGGCCGGGGGTTCACCCCTCCACTTT. Translating gives CASSARAGGSPLHF. V gene TRBV9 combines with J gene TRBJ1-6, with D perhaps TRBD1 (5 bases). The CDR3 contains 14 residues. Germline V gene lookup returns CDR1 SGDLS and CDR2 YYNGEE. V gave up 3 bases and J gave up 9 bases, with 13 bases separating them. Supplemented by reference TRBV9 and TRBJ1-6, the full variable domain reads DSGVTQTPKHLITATGQRVTLRCSPRSGDLSVYWYQQSLDQGLQFLIQYYNGEERAKGNILERFSAQQFPDLHSELNLSSLELGDSALYFCASSARAGGSPLHFGNGTRLTVT.

The chain has TRBV5-1 and TRBJ2-5; a weak D match, TRBD2 (6 bases). The CDR3 has 15 amino acids. From germline, CDR1 is SGHRS and CDR2 YFSETQ. The germline V and J ends were trimmed by 5 bases and 0 bases, with 14 bases remaining between them. The CDR3 is CASSTGGENQETQYF. Here the CDR3 DNA reads TGCGCCAGCAGTACGGGCGGGGAGAACCAAGAGACCCAGTACTTC.

The chain joins TRBV5-4 to TRBJ2-7, with TRBD1 matching over 9 bases. The CDR3 is made up of 13 amino acids. Germline CDR1 SGHNT, CDR2 YYREEE (reference sequence). V lost 8 bases and J lost 3; bases outside the gene matches: 6. The CDR3 DNA reads TGTGCCAGTACGGGACAGGGAGTCTACGAGCAGTACTTC. This translates into CASTGQGVYEQYF.

Written as DNA, the CDR3 is TGTGCCAGCAGCTTACAGTCGTTCTATGGCTACACCTTC. It yields the protein CASSLQSFYGYTF. The chain combines TRBV7-6 with TRBJ1-2; no firm D call. The germline V gene encodes CDR1 SGHVS and CDR2 FNYEAQ. The CDR3 extends over 13 amino acids. V lost 2 bases and J lost 4, with 8 bases in between.

This chain joins TRBV27 and TRBJ1-1; no clear D gene. Germline assignment: CDR1 MNHEY and CDR2 SMNVEV (reference sequence). The length of the CDR3 is 12 residues. V dropped 5 bases and J dropped 1 base, with 5 bases sitting between them. Written as DNA, the CDR3 is TGTGCCAGCAGTAGAGAGAACACTGAAGCTTTCTTT. Translation gives CASSRENTEAFF.

This clone has a single count. This chain uses TRBV10-3 with TRBJ2-7, with 8 bases aligning to TRBD2. Germline-derived CDR1 and CDR2 are ENHRY and SYGVKD. V lost 5 bases, J lost 1 base, and 7 bases stayed unmatched. This CDR3 is 15 amino acids long. CDR3 amino acids: CAISPSGGLSYEQYF. The CDR3 region has the DNA TGTGCCATCAGTCCGTCGGGAGGGTTGTCCTACGAGCAGTACTTC.

The chain uses TRBV6-4 and TRBJ2-5; TRBD2 matches at 7 bases. Germline CDR1 MRHNA, CDR2 SNTAGT. J lost 1 base, V lost 7 bases, and 9 bases had no gene match. The CDR3 is made up of 15 amino acids. CDR3 sequence (DNA): TGTGCCAGCACCCTGAAGCGGGACCTCCAAGAGACCCAGTACTTC. Amino acid sequence: CASTLKRDLQETQYF.

This chain connects TRBV6-4 to TRBJ1-5; 7 bases fit TRBD1. This CDR3 is built from 19 residues. From germline, CDR1 is MRHNA and CDR2 SNTAGT. J was trimmed by 3 bases and V by 0 bases; bases with no gene match: 14. The CDR3 DNA reads TGTGCCAGCAGTGACTCCAAAAGACAGGGTGCGATATCCAATCAGCCCCAGCATTTT. This translates into CASSDSKRQGAISNQPQHF.

This chain uses TRBV23-1 with TRBJ2-1; 7 bases line up with TRBD1. TRBV23-1 is classed as an ORF, of uncertain function. This CDR3 comprises 16 residues. J was trimmed by 6 bases and V by 4 bases; bases with no gene match: 12. The CDR3 reads CASSLDRVEGCNEQFF. The DNA of the CDR3 is TGCGCCAGCAGTCTTGACAGGGTAGAGGGATGCAATGAGCAGTTCTTC.

This chain uses TRBV6-6 with TRBJ2-3, with a possible D match to TRBD2 (6 bases). The CDR3 length is 14 residues. Trimming took 7 bases from V and 4 from J, leaving 15 bases between them. The germline CDR1 and CDR2 sequences are MNHNY and SVGAGI (reference sequence). The CDR3 here is CASNPTGGADTQYF. The CDR3 bases are TGTGCCAGCAACCCCACTGGAGGGGCAGATACGCAGTATTTT.

The genes are TRBV10-3 and TRBJ1-3; D uncertain. The CDR3 sequence is 13 residues long. Germline V lookup: CDR1 ENHRY, CDR2 SYGVKD. V gave up 2 bases and J gave up 7 bases, with 9 bases separating them. The CDR3 DNA follows: TGTGCCATCAGTGAGCCCACCCGGAACACCATATATTTT. This codes for CAISEPTRNTIYF.

V gene TRBV10-3 combines with J gene TRBJ2-1; a possible D gene is TRBD2 (5 bases). Germline V CDR1 and CDR2: ENHRY, SYGVKD. V was clipped by 2 bases and J by 9 bases, with 17 bases between them. The length of the CDR3 is 15 residues. CDR3 in amino acids: CAISERQLRAGEQFF. In DNA form, the CDR3 reads TGTGCCATCAGTGAGCGGCAGCTCCGCGCGGGTGAGCAGTTCTTC.

This clone was seen a few times. The chain couples TRBV6-5 to TRBJ2-3, with 7 bases matching TRBD2. The CDR3 totals 15 residues. The V gene end was trimmed by 2 bases and the J gene end by 5 bases; junction bases not matched to a gene: 7. Germline V gene lookup returns CDR1 MNHEY and CDR2 SVGAGI. The CDR3 loop is CASSYVGGVGDTQYF. The CDR3 coding sequence is TGTGCCAGCAGTTACGTGGGAGGGGTCGGAGATACGCAGTATTTT.

This chain uses TRBV30 with TRBJ1-1, with D uncertain. CDR3 length: 12 residues. CDR1 and CDR2 from the germline V gene are GTSNPN and SVGIG (reference sequence). Trimming took 2 bases from V and 6 from J, leaving 10 bases between them. CDR3 nucleotides: TGTGCCTGGAGTAGCGGGTGGCCTGAAGCTTTCTTT. Amino acid sequence: CAWSSGWPEAFF.

The rearrangement joins TRBV6-5 to TRBJ2-5, with D possibly being TRBD2 (5 bases). The DNA matches TRBJ2-7 better at its end, which makes the J call doubtful. Looked up from germline, CDR1 is MNHEY and CDR2 is SVGAGI. The CDR3 spans 12 residues. CDR3 amino acids: CASSPVGSEQYF. CDR3 bases: TGTGCCAGCAGTCCAGTGGGGAGCGAGCAGTACTTC.

On this clone: Different DNA sequences within this sample yield the same CDR3. The chain combines TRBV19 with TRBJ1-5; 7 bases agree with TRBD1. The CDR3 runs to 13 residues. V lost 5 bases to trimming and J lost 8 bases; unmatched junction nucleotides: 6. Germline V gene lookup returns CDR1 LNHDA and CDR2 SQIVND (reference sequence). CDR3 sequence reads: CASSPTGDEPQHF. The DNA of the CDR3 is TGTGCCAGTAGTCCTACAGGGGACGAGCCCCAGCATTTT.

The CDR3 sequence: CASTRGRLNYGYTF. DNA of the CDR3: TGTGCCAGCACAAGAGGCAGACTCAACTATGGCTACACCTTC. The rearrangement joins TRBV6-5 to TRBJ1-2, with D hard to call. In germline, CDR1 is MNHEY, CDR2 SVGAGI. Between the trimmed V and J ends, which lost 7 bases and 2 bases, there was a span of 14 bases. There are 14 residues in the CDR3.

The V call is TRBV5-4, the J call TRBJ2-3, with TRBD1 as a possible D gene (5 bases). Germline assignment: CDR1 SGHNT and CDR2 YYREEE (reference sequence). Trimming took off 0 bases at V and 1 base at J, with 12 bases between the two ends. The CDR3 extends over 16 amino acids. The CDR3 region has the DNA TGTGCCAGCAGCTTGGAGGGCAGGGCGGGCACAGATACGCAGTATTTT. Its translation is CASSLEGRAGTDTQYF.

The V call is TRBV18, the J call TRBJ2-1, with no clear D. Between the trimmed V and J ends, which lost 0 bases and 6 bases, there was a span of 9 bases. Germline assignment: CDR1 KGHSH and CDR2 LQKENI. The CDR3 totals 14 residues. In nucleotides, the CDR3 is TGTGCCAGCTCACCACCGTTAGTTCCCAATGAGCAGTTCTTC. Amino acids: CASSPPLVPNEQFF.

The rearrangement joins TRBV13 to TRBJ2-1; no clear D. The CDR3 has 11 amino acids. Germline CDR1 reads PRHDT; CDR2 reads FYEKMQ (reference sequence). The germline V and J ends were trimmed by 5 bases and 10 bases, with 9 bases remaining between them. The CDR3 protein is CASSETREQFF. For the CDR3, the DNA is TGTGCCAGCAGCGAGACTCGCGAGCAGTTCTTC.

This chain links TRBV28 with TRBJ1-5; D may be TRBD1 (6 bases). The CDR3 is 17 amino acids. The germline V gene has CDR1 MDHEN and CDR2 SYDVKM. The V end lost 4 bases, the J end lost 2 bases, and 18 bases lay between the germline ends. CDR3 sequence (DNA): TGTGCCAGCAGTTCCGGGACACAGAGGGTTGGCAATCAGCCCCAGCATTTT. Encoded protein: CASSSGTQRVGNQPQHF.

As concerns this clone: An end of the junction differs from the germline gene, which may be a read error. The rearrangement uses TRBV7-7 and TRBJ1-4; D may be TRBD1 (6 bases). Germline V lookup: CDR1 SSHAT, CDR2 FNYEAQ (reference sequence). The CDR3 consists of 15 residues. CDR3 sequence reads: CASSLGGQGGEKLFF. The DNA of the CDR3 is TGTGCTAGCAGCTTGGGGGGGCAGGGCGGTGAAAAACTGTTTTTT.

The V gene is TRBV6-1, the J gene TRBJ2-7; D is uncertain. The germline V and J ends were trimmed by 6 bases and 0 bases, with 15 bases remaining between them. CDR3 length equals 15 residues. Germline lookup yields CDR1 MNHNS and CDR2 SASEGT. The chain's CDR3 is CASSQQTESSYEQYF. CDR3 sequence (DNA): TGTGCCAGCAGCCAACAGACCGAGAGCTCCTACGAGCAGTACTTC.

This clone was counted between two and nine times. The junction does not match germline at one end; this may be a read error. This chain links TRBV5-6 with TRBJ2-7; 9 bases align to TRBD1. In germline, CDR1 is SGHDT, CDR2 YYEEEE. This CDR3 region has 12 residues. CDR3: CASSLGRTGALF. CDR3 coding DNA: TGTGCCAGCAGCTTGGGGAGGACAGGGGCTCTATTC.

This clone was counted a single time. The gene calls are TRBV6-5 and TRBJ1-3; D is perhaps TRBD1 (5 bases). The CDR3 totals 15 residues. From germline, CDR1 is MNHEY and CDR2 SVGAGI. V gave up 2 bases and J gave up 0 bases, with 8 bases separating them. CDR3 protein: CASSYRGGSGNTIYF. In DNA form, the CDR3 reads TGTGCCAGCAGTTACAGGGGAGGCTCTGGAAACACCATATATTTT.

This chain uses TRBV9 with TRBJ2-3; 11 nucleotides align to TRBD2. The V gene end was trimmed by 3 bases and the J gene end by 3 bases; junction bases not matched to a gene: 3. Germline CDR1 reads SGDLS; CDR2 reads YYNGEE. The CDR3 is 15 residues long. The CDR3 DNA sequence: TGTGCCAGCAGCGCACTAGCGGGAGATACAGATACGCAGTATTTT. Encoded protein: CASSALAGDTDTQYF. The full variable domain, rest sourced from reference TRBV9 and TRBJ2-3, is DSGVTQTPKHLITATGQRVTLRCSPRSGDLSVYWYQQSLDQGLQFLIQYYNGEERAKGNILERFSAQQFPDLHSELNLSSLELGDSALYFCASSALAGDTDTQYFGPGTRLTVL.

This sequence joins TRBV7-8 and TRBJ2-1, with TRBD2 matching 8 bases. CDR3 size: 15 residues. Germline V gives CDR1 SGHVS, CDR2 FQNEAQ. The ends lost 1 base at V and 7 bases at J; junction bases unmatched: 6. DNA of the CDR3: TGTGCCAGCAGCTTAGTGTGGACTAGCCTTAATGAGCAGTTCTTC. It yields the protein CASSLVWTSLNEQFF.

The table lists this clone with a few counts. J is TRBJ2-2 and V is TRBV7-3; D perhaps matches TRBD2 (5 bases). This CDR3 is 14 amino acids long. Trimming left V 5 bases short and J 3 bases short, with 10 bases between. Germline-derived CDR1 and CDR2 are SGHTA and FQGTGA. CDR3 in amino acids: CASSKTSYTGELFF. The CDR3, as DNA: TGTGCCAGCAGCAAAACTAGTTACACCGGGGAGCTGTTTTTT.